These 25 T cell receptor beta chains share one sample of origin, sequenced in a study of molecular identifiers for immune sequencing clone quantification. Via MiXCR, TCRdb re-called the PCR reads, giving one row per CDR3 protein. The data show roughly 320,000 distinct CDR3 sequences, 20% to 25% seen once. Specimen: naive CD8+ T cells from blood, with Jurkat cell RNA spiked in. Described subset: FACS-sorted CD8+CD4-CCR7+CD45RA+ naive T cells. The source is a human donor in good health. Some libraries in this study had Jurkat cell RNA spiked in.

This clonotype was counted many times. This chain connects TRBV29-1 to TRBJ2-3, with a weak D call TRBD1 (6 bases). This CDR3 is 13 amino acids long. Germline lookup yields CDR1 SQVTM and CDR2 ANQGSEA. Trimming stripped 5 bases from V and 1 base from J, with 10 bases between. The CDR3 DNA sequence: TGCAGCGTTATACCAGGGGGCACAGATACGCAGTATTTT. Translating gives CSVIPGGTDTQYF.

This clonotype has a count of ten or more. V usage is TRBV20-1 and J usage is TRBJ2-1; possible D gene TRBD2, 6 bases. Per the germline V gene, CDR1 is DFQATT and CDR2 is SNEGSKA (reference sequence). The V gene lost 4 bases and the J gene lost 1 base, with 11 bases spanning the gap. The CDR3 totals 14 residues. The CDR3 is CSAISGYSYNEQFF. CDR3 DNA: TGCAGTGCTATTAGCGGTTATTCCTACAATGAGCAGTTCTTC.

About this clonotype: A much larger clone sits a single nucleotide away, making a read error possible. The chain employs TRBV7-2 and TRBJ2-7; the match to TRBD2 covers 14 bases. This CDR3 has 16 residues. The V gene's germline CDR1 is SGHTA and CDR2 FQGNSA. CDR3 nucleotide sequence: TGTGCCAGGAGCTTAGCGGGACTAGCGGGAGTTGACGAGCAGTACTTC. Amino acids: CARSLAGLAGVDEQYF.

At least ten counts were recorded for this clonotype. The V call is TRBV7-9, the J call TRBJ2-7, with TRBD2 matching 8 bases. Germline assignment: CDR1 SEHNR and CDR2 FQNEAQ (reference sequence). This CDR3 is built from 15 residues. V was pared by 4 bases and J by 7 bases, with 12 bases of the junction left unmatched. The CDR3 sequence is CASSSLQGSGMEQYF. The CDR3 DNA follows: TGTGCCAGCAGCTCCCTGCAAGGTAGCGGGATGGAGCAGTACTTC.

Points on this clonotype: A much larger clone differs from this one at a single base, so this may be a read error. The gene calls are TRBV7-9 and TRBJ2-5, with 9 bases matching TRBD2. Losses at the gene ends were 8 bases for V and 5 bases for J; bases not matched to a gene: 18. Germline CDR1 and CDR2: SEHNR and FQNEAQ (reference sequence). The CDR3 loop spans 17 amino acids. CDR3 DNA: TGTGCCAGCGGCCCCCGAAGCGGGGGGCGTGATGAGGAGACCCAGTACTTC. This codes for CASGPRSGGRDEETQYF.

This rearrangement joins TRBV30 to TRBJ1-4; D is perhaps TRBD1 (5 bases). The germline V gene has CDR1 GTSNPN and CDR2 SVGIG (reference sequence). This CDR3 comprises 15 residues. Between the trimmed V and J ends, which lost 1 base and 8 bases, there was a span of 17 bases. CDR3 coding DNA: TGTGCCTGGAGTGCTATGGCAGGGAGGGAGGAAAAACTGTTTTTT. Amino acids: CAWSAMAGREEKLFF.

Details on this clonotype: Just one base apart from a much larger clone, this may be a read error. This is likely a read error, given that the CDR3 carries no conserved phenylalanine or tryptophan at its end. The rearrangement links TRBV4-1 to TRBJ1-4; TRBD1 is a possible D gene (5 bases). Germline V gene lookup returns CDR1 MGHRA and CDR2 YSYEKL. Trimming pared 3 bases from V and 13 bases from J, leaving 12 bases between. This CDR3 contains 12 residues. DNA for the CDR3: TGCGCCAGCAGCCAGGGGAAGGGGCGACTGTTTTCT. It encodes CASSQGKGRLFS.

The chain couples TRBV18 to TRBJ2-5; 9 nucleotides align to TRBD2. The CDR3 loop spans 15 amino acids. V lost 3 bases to trimming and J lost 4 bases; unmatched junction nucleotides: 6. CDR1 is KGHSH, CDR2 LQKENI, per germline. The CDR3 DNA is TGTGCCAGCTCACCGTCTCCAGCGGGGGGAGAGACCCAGTACTTC. It translates to CASSPSPAGGETQYF. The entire variable domain, with the rest obtained from reference TRBV18 and TRBJ2-5, is as follows: NAGVMQNPRHLVRRRGQEARLRCSPMKGHSHVYWYRQLPEEGLKFMVYLQKENIIDESGMPKERFSAEFPKEGPSILRIQQVVRGDSAAYFCASSPSPAGGETQYFGPGTRLLVL.

This clonotype was recorded many times. This chain joins TRBV30 and TRBJ1-5; the D is unclear. The germline V and J ends were trimmed by 3 bases and 7 bases, with 13 bases remaining between them. From germline, CDR1 is GTSNPN and CDR2 SVGIG (reference sequence). This CDR3 is built from 13 residues. The CDR3 region is CAWREDYGQPQHF. CDR3 sequence (DNA): TGTGCCTGGAGGGAGGACTATGGGCAGCCCCAGCATTTT.

On this clonotype: A much more abundant neighbour one base away suggests this may be a read error. This sequence joins TRBV14 and TRBJ1-1; no clear D gene. CDR1 and CDR2 (germline): SGHDN, FVKESK. The CDR3 runs 11 residues. V was shortened by 1 base and J by 8 bases, with 5 bases between the two germline ends. CDR3 nucleotides: TGTGCCAGCAGCCAAGGTGCCGAAGCTTTCTTT. Its translation: CASSQGAEAFF. The whole variable domain, remainder taken from reference TRBV14 and TRBJ1-1, is EAGVTQFPSHSVIEKGQTVTLRCDPISGHDNLYWYRRVMGKEIKFLLHFVKESKQDESGMPNNRFLAERTGGTYSTLKVQPAELEDSGVYFCASSQGAEAFFGQGTRLTVV.

This clonotype was observed at least ten times. The V and J genes are TRBV30 and TRBJ1-1; a weak D match, TRBD1 (5 bases). Germline V gene sequence: CDR1 GTSNPN, CDR2 SVGIG (reference sequence). This CDR3 is 12 amino acids long. With 5 bases removed from V and 6 bases from J, the gap between germline ends came to 13 bases. The CDR3 nucleotides read TGTGCCTGGGAGGAAGGGACGTCTGAAGCTTTCTTT. Its protein product is CAWEEGTSEAFF.

The genes are TRBV5-6 and TRBJ2-7, with 10 bases that match TRBD2. CDR1 and CDR2 (germline): SGHDT, YYEEEE. The CDR3 runs 15 residues. V was pared by 2 bases and J by 2 bases, with 4 bases of the junction left unmatched. CDR3 in amino acids: CASSFGLAVPYEQYF. The CDR3 region has the DNA TGTGCCAGCAGCTTTGGACTAGCGGTCCCCTACGAGCAGTACTTC. Supplemented by reference TRBV5-6 and TRBJ2-7, the full variable domain reads DAGVTQSPTHLIKTRGQQVTLRCSPKSGHDTVSWYQQALGQGPQFIFQYYEEEERQRGNFPDRFSGHQFPNYSSELNVNALLLGDSALYLCASSFGLAVPYEQYFGPGTRLTVT.

This clonotype was found many times. The chain employs TRBV5-4 and TRBJ2-1; 7 nucleotides agree with TRBD1. This CDR3 is 16 amino acids long. Germline V gene data show CDR1 as SGHNT and CDR2 as YYREEE (reference sequence). V was clipped by 5 bases and J by 3 bases; unmatched bases: 11. The CDR3 region is CASSLQDRAIYNEQFF. In nucleotides, the CDR3 is TGTGCCAGCAGTCTTCAAGACAGGGCGATCTACAATGAGCAGTTCTTC.

The sample holds many counts of this clonotype. The chain employs TRBV7-9 and TRBJ2-7; D might be TRBD1 (5 bases). Trimming removed 5 bases at V and 5 bases at J, with 13 bases between. CDR3 size: 13 residues. Germline V lookup: CDR1 SEHNR, CDR2 FQNEAQ (reference sequence). CDR3 DNA sequence: TGTGCCAGCAGCCTACTGCTACAGGACGAGCAGTACTTC. It codes for CASSLLLQDEQYF.

For this clonotype: A much more abundant neighbour one base away suggests this may be a read error. The CDR3 spells CASSVPDWFDEQFF. The CDR3 DNA reads as TGTGCCAGCAGTGTCCCGGACTGGTTCGATGAGCAGTTCTTC. The chain employs TRBV25-1 and TRBJ2-1, with TRBD2 as a possible D gene (5 bases). CDR3 size: 14 residues. Germline-derived CDR1 and CDR2 are MGHDK and SYGVNS. The V end lost 4 bases, the J end lost 8 bases, and 15 bases lay between the germline ends.

The count of this clonotype is one. A much larger clone is a single base away; this may be a read error. V is TRBV28 and J is TRBJ2-2, with a tentative D call TRBD2 (6 bases). Germline V gene lookup returns CDR1 MDHEN and CDR2 SYDVKM. CDR3 size: 16 residues. CDR3 sequence reads: CASSPRTVTNTGGLFF. In DNA form, the CDR3 reads TGTGCCAGCAGTCCACGGACGGTTACGAACACCGGGGGGCTGTTTTTT.

Many counts were recorded for this clonotype. The chain uses TRBV6-5 and TRBJ1-5; no reliable D call. Trimming shortened V by 4 bases and J by 0 bases, and 13 bases separated the two germline ends. Germline-derived CDR1 and CDR2 are MNHEY and SVGAGI. The CDR3 length is 16 residues. The CDR3 DNA reads as TGTGCCAGCAGTTCCGAGGGCCTCTATAGCAATCAGCCCCAGCATTTT. Protein sequence: CASSSEGLYSNQPQHF.

Concerning this clonotype: Given a much more abundant clone one base away, this may be a read error. V usage is TRBV18 and J usage is TRBJ2-7, with D possibly TRBD1 on 6 matching bases. Germline CDR1 and CDR2: KGHSH and LQKENI. The CDR3 consists of 15 residues. CDR3 residues: CANSPPNAGVYEQYF. CDR3 nucleotides: TGTGCCAACTCACCACCGAACGCAGGGGTCTACGAGCAGTACTTC. The variable domain in full, with the rest retrieved from reference TRBV18 and TRBJ2-7, is NAGVMQNPRHLVRRRGQEARLRCSPMKGHSHVYWYRQLPEEGLKFMVYLQKENIIDESGMPKERFSAEFPKEGPSILRIQQVVRGDSAAYFCANSPPNAGVYEQYFGPGTRLTVT.

Note on this clonotype: Just one base apart from a much larger clone, this may be a read error. This sequence joins TRBV4-1 and TRBJ1-1; possible D gene TRBD1, 6 bases. The CDR3 has 13 residues. The germline V gene has CDR1 MGHRA and CDR2 YSYEKL. The CDR3 DNA reads as TGCGCCAGCGGCCAAGTTACAGGGCCTGAAGCTTTCTTT. Protein: CASGQVTGPEAFF.

The V and J genes are TRBV4-3 and TRBJ2-3; TRBD1 is a possible D gene (6 bases). Germline V gene sequence: CDR1 LGHNA, CDR2 YSLEER. V lost 1 base and J 4 bases, leaving 15 bases between the germline ends. This CDR3 spans 16 amino acids. DNA of the CDR3: TGCGCCAGCAGCCAAGCCAGGGGCCCAAGCGCAGATACGCAGTATTTT. This translates into CASSQARGPSADTQYF.

This clonotype was seen ten or more times. The chain recombines TRBV20-1 with TRBJ1-1; D gene uncertain. The V and J ends lost 6 bases and 0 bases respectively, with 17 bases between them. The CDR3 totals 15 residues. Germline V gene data show CDR1 as DFQATT and CDR2 as SNEGSKA (reference sequence). CDR3 in amino acids: CSAKIGYALNTEAFF. CDR3 bases: TGCAGTGCCAAGATAGGGTACGCCTTGAACACTGAAGCTTTCTTT.

On this clonotype itself: Since a much larger clone is just one base distant, this may be a read error. The chain carries TRBV20-1 and TRBJ1-2; 9 positions match TRBD1. CDR1 is DFQATT, CDR2 SNEGSKA, per germline (reference sequence). The CDR3 is 14 residues long. V lost 6 bases and J lost 6; bases outside the gene matches: 11. The CDR3 DNA reads TGCAGTGCGAGCCGACAGGGGGTGCTTAATGGCTACACCTTC. Protein product: CSASRQGVLNGYTF.

V is TRBV21-1 and J is TRBJ2-5; TRBD1, the D gene given by the table, was not confirmed from the DNA. TRBV21-1 is termed a pseudogene. This CDR3 is built from 17 residues. The CDR3 coding sequence is TGTGCCAGCAGCAAAGCAAGGACAGAGTTCTACCAAGAGACCCAGTACTTC. It translates to CASSKARTEFYQETQYF.

This clonotype has ten or more counts. This chain connects TRBV19 to TRBJ1-5; D is uncertain. This CDR3 contains 14 residues. Germline V gene lookup returns CDR1 LNHDA and CDR2 SQIVND (reference sequence). The V end lost 3 bases, the J end lost 2 bases, and 8 bases lay between the germline ends. CDR3 amino acids: CASSMTVGNQPQHF. The CDR3 DNA sequence: TGTGCCAGTAGTATGACTGTAGGCAATCAGCCCCAGCATTTT.

The genes are TRBV6-5 and TRBJ2-3; D uncertain. Looked up from germline, CDR1 is MNHEY and CDR2 is SVGAGI. This CDR3 region has 14 residues. V lost 8 bases and J lost 1, with 13 bases in between. The CDR3 DNA follows: TGTGCCAGCCGTAGCCTGTCGGGCACAGATACGCAGTATTTT. Translated: CASRSLSGTDTQYF.